One sample yielded the 12 T cell receptor beta chains listed below, sequenced in a study of OX40 agonist ivuxolimab in advanced cancers. Assay: immunoSEQ multiplex PCR; the TCRdb copy retains only in-frame clones and omits some. The sample has roughly 58,000 clones; around four fifths are singletons. The sample consisted of CD4+ or CD8+ T cells sorted from blood, taken in a trial of the OX40 agonist ivuxolimab. All receptors derive from an adult with an advanced solid tumor such as melanoma, head and neck, liver or kidney cancer.

V gene TRBV2 combines with J gene TRBJ2-7, with D possibly TRBD1 on 6 matching bases. The CDR3 totals 16 residues. CDR1 is SNHLY, CDR2 FYNNEI, per germline. V lost 2 bases to trimming and J lost 3 bases, with 17 bases between them. CDR3 amino acids: CASSERFQGWDYEQYF. The CDR3 DNA reads as TGTGCCAGCAGTGAACGGTTCCAGGGGTGGGACTACGAGCAGTACTTC.

This clone was seen a handful of times. This chain uses TRBV2 with TRBJ2-3; TRBD1 might be the D (6 bases). V was pared by 0 bases and J by 2 bases, with 12 bases between. The CDR3 contains 16 residues. From germline, CDR1 is SNHLY and CDR2 FYNNEI. The chain's CDR3 is CASSEASGTNTDTQYF. The DNA of the CDR3 is TGTGCCAGCAGTGAAGCTTCGGGGACAAACACAGATACGCAGTATTTT.

The rearrangement uses TRBV27 and TRBJ2-2; 10 bases are shared with TRBD1. After removal of 1 base from V and 2 bases from J, the junction contained 4 bases not matched to a gene. The CDR3 has 17 residues. Germline V CDR1 and CDR2: MNHEY, SMNVEV (reference sequence). CDR3: CASSLFGTGANTGELFF. The DNA for the CDR3 is TGTGCCAGCAGTTTATTTGGGACAGGGGCTAACACCGGGGAGCTGTTTTTT.

CDR3 sequence reads: CASSRGQGAYEQYF. The CDR3 coding sequence is TGCGCCAGCAGCCGGGGACAGGGGGCGTACGAGCAGTACTTC. The V call is TRBV5-1, the J call TRBJ2-7, with 12 bases fitting TRBD1. From germline, CDR1 is SGHRS and CDR2 YFSETQ. With 4 bases clipped from V and 4 bases from J, the junction kept 3 bases outside the gene matches. This CDR3 has 14 residues. Full variable domain (outside the CDR3, taken from reference TRBV5-1 and TRBJ2-7): KAGVTQTPRYLIKTRGQQVTLSCSPISGHRSVSWYQQTPGQGLQFLFEYFSETQRNKGNFPGRFSGRQFSNSRSEMNVSTLELGDSALYLCASSRGQGAYEQYFGPGTRLTVT.

This chain connects TRBV5-6 to TRBJ1-2; TRBD1 matches at 8 bases. Germline V lookup: CDR1 SGHDT, CDR2 YYEEEE. CDR3 size: 15 residues. The V segment lost 2 bases and the J segment 4 bases; nucleotides outside the gene matches: 7. The CDR3 sequence is CASSFRNRGFYGYTF. CDR3 nucleotide sequence: TGTGCCAGCAGCTTCAGAAACAGGGGGTTCTATGGCTACACCTTC.

The genes are TRBV5-5 and TRBJ2-7, with D hard to call. The V gene's germline CDR1 is SGHKS and CDR2 YYEKEE (reference sequence). This CDR3 region has 11 residues. V was cut by 4 bases and J by 2 bases, with 4 bases left in between. The CDR3, as DNA: TGTGCCAGCAGCCTGGCCTACGAGCAGTACTTC. Encoded protein: CASSLAYEQYF.

The chain couples TRBV5-1 to TRBJ2-7; D perhaps matches TRBD1 (6 bases). Germline assignment: CDR1 SGHRS and CDR2 YFSETQ. The V end was cut by 4 bases, the J end by 3 bases, with 14 bases between. The length of the CDR3 is 14 residues. CDR3 sequence (DNA): TGCGCCAGCAGCCCCCTTCCACAGGGCTACGAGCAGTACTTC. The encoded protein is CASSPLPQGYEQYF.

This chain uses TRBV7-9 with TRBJ1-3, with D perhaps matching TRBD1 (6 bases). Between the trimmed V and J ends, which lost 5 bases and 4 bases, there was a span of 9 bases. Germline V lookup: CDR1 SEHNR, CDR2 FQNEAQ (reference sequence). CDR3 length: 13 residues. CDR3 sequence: CASSRTDGNTIYF. In nucleotides, the CDR3 is TGTGCCAGCAGCAGGACAGACGGAAACACCATATATTTT.

In this sample, this clone turned up once. The chain is built from TRBV29-1 and TRBJ1-1; D gene unclear. Germline lookup yields CDR1 SQVTM and CDR2 ANQGSEA. The CDR3 runs 13 residues. The V end was cut by 7 bases, the J end by 1 base, with 13 bases between. The CDR3 DNA sequence: TGCAGCGCTAAAGTGGGTGAGAACACTGAAGCTTTCTTT. Its protein is CSAKVGENTEAFF.

This chain connects TRBV27 to TRBJ1-2; 10 nucleotides line up with TRBD1. With V trimmed by 3 bases and J by 2 bases, 6 bases remained unmatched. CDR1 is MNHEY, CDR2 SMNVEV, per germline (reference sequence). The CDR3 has 16 residues. CDR3: CASSFAPGQGNYGYTF. The CDR3 coding sequence is TGTGCCAGCAGTTTCGCCCCGGGACAGGGGAACTATGGCTACACCTTC.

Only one count was recorded for this clone. The V and J genes are TRBV11-2 and TRBJ1-5; D uncertain. Germline V CDR1 and CDR2: SGHAT, FQNNGV. Trimming took off 1 base at V and 5 bases at J, with 6 bases between the two ends. There are 13 residues in the CDR3. The CDR3 loop is CASSLGSDQPQHF. CDR3 DNA sequence: TGTGCCAGCAGCTTAGGGTCAGATCAGCCCCAGCATTTT.

V gene TRBV21-1 combines with J gene TRBJ2-2. TRBV21-1 is assigned pseudogene status. The CDR3 runs 21 residues. The CDR3 DNA reads TGTGCCAGCAGCAAAGGAGTAGGAGCAGCGAACAGAACAGCGAACACCGGGGAGCTGTTTTTT. This sequence encodes CASSKGVGAANRTANTGELFF.